Below are 31 T cell receptor beta chains sequenced from a single sample in a study of CD8+CD57+ T cells in acquired aplastic anemia. Patients included in sequencing had previously demonstrated CD8+CD57+ cell expansion by flow cytometry. Genomic DNA, the template, was used for profiling of the TCR beta VDJ and CDR3. TCRdb re-called the reads with MiXCR, one entry per CDR3 protein. Here the sample spans 250,000 to 300,000 distinct CDR3 sequences, 50% to 65% being singletons. The sequenced sample was sorted CD4+, CD8+, or CD8+CD57+ T cells (not recorded which) from PBMCs. The receptors stem from a human donor with aplastic anemia.

V is TRBV25-1 and J is TRBJ1-6, with 7 bases aligning to TRBD1. Germline V gene lookup returns CDR1 MGHDK and CDR2 SYGVNS. This CDR3 region has 15 residues. The junction had 11 bases not matched to a gene; V was cut back by 5 bases and J by 10 bases. The CDR3: CASSQDRKVWSPLHF. DNA of the CDR3: TGTGCCAGCAGTCAGGACAGGAAGGTATGGTCACCCCTCCACTTT. The whole variable domain, filled in from reference TRBV25-1 and TRBJ1-6, reads EADIYQTPRYLVIGTGKKITLECSQTMGHDKMYWYQQDPGMELHLIHYSYGVNSTEKGDLSSESTVSRIRTEHFPLTLESARPSHTSQYLCASSQDRKVWSPLHFGNGTRLTVT.

About this clonotype itself: This sequence may be a read error, since a much larger clone differs from it by one base. The gene calls are TRBV19 and TRBJ2-5; 7 bases map to TRBD2. Germline CDR1 and CDR2: LNHDA and SQIVND (reference sequence). V was pared by 9 bases and J by 5 bases, with 12 bases of the junction left unmatched. The CDR3 totals 14 residues. The CDR3 DNA follows: TGTGCCAGCGGCCCGGGACTACCCCCGGAGACCCAGTACTTC. Translated: CASGPGLPPETQYF.

The chain couples TRBV12-3 or TRBV12-4 to TRBJ2-1, with 7 bases matching TRBD1. The CDR3 is made up of 15 amino acids. V shed 7 bases, J shed 0 bases, and the junction held 6 bases outside the gene matches. This CDR3 is CASNPTGASYNEQFF. The DNA of the CDR3 is TGTGCCAGCAATCCTACAGGGGCCTCCTACAATGAGCAGTTCTTC.

This clonotype was observed a few times. V and J are TRBV24-1 and TRBJ1-2; 7 positions match TRBD1. This CDR3 contains 13 residues. Germline V gives CDR1 KGHDR, CDR2 SFDVKD. J was trimmed by 4 bases and V by 5 bases; bases with no gene match: 3. The DNA for the CDR3 is TGTGCCACCAGTGCCAGGGGGAGCTATGGCTACACCTTC. Translation gives CATSARGSYGYTF.

This chain joins TRBV20-1 and TRBJ1-1; 8 bases are shared with TRBD1. After removal of 0 bases from V and 0 bases from J, the junction contained 0 bases not matched to a gene. The germline gives CDR1 DFQATT, CDR2 SNEGSKA (reference sequence). The CDR3 sequence is 14 residues long. CDR3 sequence (DNA): TGCAGTGCTAGAGACAGGGGGCTGAACACTGAAGCTTTCTTT. Translated: CSARDRGLNTEAFF.

The J gene is TRBJ2-7, the V gene TRBV6-5; possible D gene TRBD1, 5 bases. V lost 2 bases to trimming and J lost 0 bases, with 17 bases between them. From germline, CDR1 is MNHEY and CDR2 SVGAGI. The CDR3 spans 17 residues. This chain's CDR3 is CASSYKGWGQSSYEQYF. The CDR3 DNA follows: TGTGCCAGCAGTTACAAGGGCTGGGGCCAATCCTCCTACGAGCAGTACTTC.

The rearrangement joins TRBV12-3 or TRBV12-4 to TRBJ1-2; the match to TRBD1 covers 8 bases. V trimming: 5 bases; J trimming: 6 bases; junction bases outside the gene matches: 14. CDR3 length equals 16 residues. The CDR3 here is CASSRNREGQEDGYTF. In nucleotides, the CDR3 is TGTGCCAGCAGTCGAAACCGCGAGGGACAGGAGGATGGCTACACCTTC.

The chain links TRBV9 to TRBJ2-3; possibly TRBD2 for D (6 bases). The CDR3 totals 15 residues. The germline V and J ends were trimmed by 3 bases and 4 bases, with 15 bases remaining between them. CDR1 and CDR2 (germline): SGDLS, YYNGEE. The CDR3 loop is CASSAGGGGADTQYF. The CDR3 DNA sequence: TGTGCCAGCAGCGCCGGAGGCGGCGGGGCAGATACGCAGTATTTT.

The chain couples TRBV15 to TRBJ2-7; D gene unclear. Germline CDR1 is LNHNV and CDR2 is YYDKDF (reference sequence). The germline V and J ends were trimmed by 0 bases and 3 bases, with 6 bases remaining between them. The CDR3 runs to 13 residues. The CDR3 spells CATSRDYSYEQYF. CDR3 DNA: TGTGCCACCAGCAGAGATTACAGCTACGAGCAGTACTTC.

On this clonotype itself: The junction differs from germline at one of its ends, possibly a read error. The rearrangement links TRBV7-9 to TRBJ1-6; 7 nucleotides align to TRBD1. Germline V CDR1 and CDR2: SEHNR, FQNEAQ (reference sequence). This CDR3 is 16 amino acids long. For the CDR3, the DNA is TGTGCCAGCACCCCGAGGGGGCCGCTACCTAATTCGCCCCTCCACTTT. Amino acids: CASTPRGPLPNSPLHF.

The V gene is TRBV28, the J gene TRBJ2-3; D is unclear. Trimming pared 6 bases from V and 2 bases from J, leaving 12 bases between. This CDR3 region has 14 residues. Germline loops: CDR1 MDHEN, CDR2 SYDVKM. The CDR3 nucleotides read TGTGCCAGCAGCCGTAGTCGGAACACAGATACGCAGTATTTT. Amino acid sequence: CASSRSRNTDTQYF. Complete variable domain (other parts from reference TRBV28 and TRBJ2-3): DVKVTQSSRYLVKRTGEKVFLECVQDMDHENMFWYRQDPGLGLRLIYFSYDVKMKEKGDIPEGYSVSREKKERFSLILESASTNQTSMYLCASSRSRNTDTQYFGPGTRLTVL.

A word on this clonotype: A much larger clone is a single base away; this may be a read error. The chain couples TRBV6-6 to TRBJ1-1, with D unresolved. The CDR3 length is 13 residues. The germline V gene encodes CDR1 MNHNY and CDR2 SVGAGI (reference sequence). CDR3 sequence (DNA): TGTGCCAGCGGTTACAGTTATAGGACTGAAGCTTTCTTT. Translated: CASGYSYRTEAFF.

This rearrangement joins TRBV29-1 to TRBJ2-7; D is unresolved. The ends were cut back, 7 bases at V and 4 bases at J, with 17 bases in the middle. There are 13 residues in the CDR3. CDR1 and CDR2 (germline): SQVTM, ANQGSEA. The CDR3 region has the DNA TGCAGCGCAGCAGAGGCGGTAAATTACGAGCAGTACTTC. Translated: CSAAEAVNYEQYF.

V is TRBV9 and J is TRBJ1-1, with D unclear. The ends were cut back, 7 bases at V and 10 bases at J, with 17 bases in the middle. The germline gives CDR1 SGDLS, CDR2 YYNGEE. The CDR3 is 12 amino acids. The CDR3 here is CASGSGYTRAFF. In DNA form, the CDR3 reads TGTGCCAGCGGTTCAGGATACACTCGAGCTTTCTTT.

The chain couples TRBV7-9 to TRBJ2-7; TRBD2 might be the D (6 bases). The CDR3 sequence is 15 residues long. V was clipped by 3 bases and J by 3 bases, with 15 bases between them. CDR1 and CDR2 from the germline V gene are SEHNR and FQNEAQ (reference sequence). In nucleotides, the CDR3 is TGTGCCAGCAGCTTGGGTAGCGGAGCTCTCTACGAGCAGTACTTC. Its translation: CASSLGSGALYEQYF.

The CDR3, as DNA: TGTGCCACCAGTGACTCAATCCACCCTAGCCGCATGCAGTATTTT. Protein: CATSDSIHPSRMQYF. The chain links TRBV24-1 to TRBJ2-3; D might be TRBD2 (5 bases). CDR3 length equals 15 residues. Germline lookup yields CDR1 KGHDR and CDR2 SFDVKD. The V and J ends lost 4 bases and 11 bases respectively, with 21 bases between them.

The chain joins TRBV7-2 to TRBJ2-1; 12 nucleotides line up with TRBD2. Germline CDR1 and CDR2: SGHTA and FQGNSA. This CDR3 spans 15 amino acids. V dropped 4 bases and J dropped 7; count of bases not matched to a gene: 5. CDR3 bases: TGTGCCAGCAGCTCGTCTAGCGGGGGGGCAAATGAGCAGTTCTTC. This codes for CASSSSSGGANEQFF.

J is TRBJ1-1 and V is TRBV7-6, with D perhaps matching TRBD1 (6 bases). Trimming took 1 base from V and 5 from J, leaving 11 bases between them. This CDR3 is 14 amino acids long. Germline V gene sequence: CDR1 SGHVS, CDR2 FNYEAQ. DNA of the CDR3: TGTGCCAGCAGCTTAGTCGGGGGGCAAACTGAAGCTTTCTTT. It is translated as CASSLVGGQTEAFF.

V is TRBV11-3 and J is TRBJ2-3; no clear D. The V gene lost 0 bases and the J gene lost 2 bases, with 12 bases spanning the gap. CDR3 length equals 16 residues. CDR1 and CDR2 (germline): SGHNT, YENEEA. CDR3 sequence: CASSLDGNRFTDTQYF. DNA of the CDR3: TGTGCCAGCAGCTTAGATGGTAACCGATTCACAGATACGCAGTATTTT. Complete variable domain (other parts from reference TRBV11-3 and TRBJ2-3): EAGVVQSPRYKIIEKKQPVAFWCNPISGHNTLYWYLQNLGQGPELLIRYENEEAVDDSQLPKDRFSAERLKGVDSTLKIQPAELGDSAVYLCASSLDGNRFTDTQYFGPGTRLTVL.

For the CDR3, the DNA is TGTGCCACCAGGGGAACCGGGGCCCGAGGCGGGGAGCTGTTTTTT. Protein: CATRGTGARGGELFF. The chain uses TRBV24-1 and TRBJ2-2; D tentatively fits TRBD1 or TRBD2 (5 bases each). Germline values: CDR1 KGHDR, CDR2 SFDVKD. This CDR3 has 15 residues. V lost 7 bases to trimming and J lost 7 bases, with 18 bases between them.

For this clonotype: A clone one base away is much larger, so this may be a read error. The CDR3 nucleotides read TGTGCCAGCAGCTTCTCGAAGTCTCTAGCGGGAGGGGGGATTGAGCAGTTCTTC. It is translated as CASSFSKSLAGGGIEQFF. The chain is built from TRBV7-2 and TRBJ2-1; 12 bases match TRBD2. Germline CDR1 is SGHTA and CDR2 is FQGNSA. The CDR3 totals 18 residues. V lost 3 bases to trimming and J lost 9 bases; unmatched junction nucleotides: 15. Looking up the rest from reference TRBV7-2 and TRBJ2-1 gives the full variable domain: GAGVSQSPSNKVTEKGKDVELRCDPISGHTALYWYRQSLGQGLEFLIYFQGNSAPDKSGLPSDRFSAERTGGSVSTLTIQRTQQEDSAVYLCASSFSKSLAGGGIEQFFGPGTRLTVL.

This clonotype was seen only once. The CDR3 end shows no conserved phenylalanine or tryptophan, and so a read error is likely. The rearrangement uses TRBV2 and TRBJ2-3; D call uncertain. Trimming removed 3 bases from V and 2 bases from J, with 6 bases in between. This CDR3 is built from 13 residues. The germline gives CDR1 SNHLY, CDR2 FYNNEI. DNA of the CDR3: TGTGCCAGCAGTGAGGCAGCCACAGATACGCAGTATTCT. Translating gives CASSEAATDTQYS.

This clonotype was observed many times. The chain joins TRBV12-3 or TRBV12-4 to TRBJ1-6; TRBD1 might be the D (6 bases). Trimming pared 5 bases from V and 10 bases from J, leaving 18 bases between. CDR3 length: 15 residues. CDR3 region: CASSPMGAQASPLHF. As DNA, the CDR3 is TGTGCCAGCAGTCCAATGGGGGCCCAGGCCTCACCCCTCCACTTT.

The CDR3 bases are TGCAGCGGGGACTTCCCGAACACCGGGGAGCTGTTTTTT. It yields the protein CSGDFPNTGELFF. This rearrangement joins TRBV29-1 to TRBJ2-2; possible D gene TRBD2, 6 bases. Germline V gives CDR1 SQVTM, CDR2 ANQGSEA. CDR3 length equals 13 residues. Between the trimmed V and J ends, which lost 7 bases and 0 bases, there was a span of 9 bases.

V is TRBV4-1 and J is TRBJ1-5, with 7 bases lining up with TRBD1. The CDR3 length is 15 residues. Trimming cost V 1 base and J 7 bases; bases outside gene matches: 7. The germline gives CDR1 MGHRA, CDR2 YSYEKL. CDR3 amino acids: CASSQASAGGQPQHF. The CDR3 DNA reads TGCGCCAGCAGCCAAGCCTCGGCAGGGGGGCAGCCCCAGCATTTT.

This chain joins TRBV18 and TRBJ2-2; 7 bases fit TRBD2. V dropped 1 base and J dropped 1; count of bases not matched to a gene: 3. The CDR3 spans 16 residues. CDR1 and CDR2 (germline): KGHSH, LQKENI. CDR3 coding DNA: TGTGCCAGCTCACCACAGGAGCGGGGGAACACCGGGGAGCTGTTTTTT. Protein: CASSPQERGNTGELFF.

The chain carries TRBV10-3 and TRBJ1-1; no clear D gene. Trimming removed 2 bases from V and 2 bases from J, with 9 bases in between. This CDR3 has 14 amino acids. Germline V gene lookup returns CDR1 ENHRY and CDR2 SYGVKD. The CDR3 DNA follows: TGTGCCATCAGTGAGGGGAGTGGTAACACTGAAGCTTTCTTT. Protein: CAISEGSGNTEAFF.

To note about this clonotype: Sequence at one end of the junction differs from germline and may be a read error. The rearrangement uses TRBV20-1 and TRBJ2-5; TRBD2 matches at 7 bases. Per germline, CDR1 DFQATT and CDR2 SNEGSKA (reference sequence). The length of the CDR3 is 12 residues. Written as DNA, the CDR3 is TGCAGTGCTAGACTAGCGGCAGATACGCAGCACTTC. Its protein product is CSARLAADTQHF.

V and J are TRBV19 and TRBJ1-2; D ambiguous. Trimming took off 10 bases at V and 5 bases at J, with 14 bases between the two ends. This CDR3 spans 12 amino acids. Germline-derived CDR1 and CDR2 are LNHDA and SQIVND (reference sequence). CDR3 region: CATYHASYGYTF. CDR3 nucleotides: TGTGCCACTTACCACGCAAGTTATGGCTACACCTTC.

This clonotype was seen only a few times. The chain joins TRBV7-6 to TRBJ2-1, with 8 bases lining up with TRBD2. V lost 5 bases to trimming and J lost 5 bases; unmatched junction nucleotides: 8. This CDR3 comprises 15 residues. Germline V CDR1 and CDR2: SGHVS, FNYEAQ. CDR3 DNA: TGTGCCAGCAGCACCAGCGGGAGTTCCAACAATGAGCAGTTCTTC. Its translation: CASSTSGSSNNEQFF.

V usage is TRBV18 and J usage is TRBJ2-6; D call uncertain. Trimming stripped 3 bases from V and 1 base from J, with 7 bases between. Germline CDR1 reads KGHSH; CDR2 reads LQKENI. The CDR3 consists of 15 residues. CDR3 nucleotide sequence: TGTGCCAGCTCACCGCCAGGATCTGGGGCCAACGTCCTGACTTTC. Translating gives CASSPPGSGANVLTF.